The 30 T cell receptor beta chains below were found in one sample sequenced in a study of CD8 T cells in Susac syndrome. The authors reverse transcribed about 0.45 to 1 ug RNA with random hexamers. Via MiXCR, TCRdb re-called the immunoSEQ multiplex PCR reads, giving one row per CDR3 protein. The sample yields some 200,000 distinct CDR3 sequences, about 94% seen once. The sample taken for sequencing was CD4+ T cells from PBMCs. Receptor source: a human donor with Susac syndrome.

CDR3 DNA: TGCAGTGCCCTCGGGGGGATCAACTATGGCTACACCTTC. Translating gives CSALGGINYGYTF. This chain links TRBV20-1 with TRBJ1-2; possible D gene TRBD1, 5 bases. V lost 6 bases to trimming and J lost 2 bases, with 13 bases between them. From germline, CDR1 is DFQATT and CDR2 SNEGSKA (reference sequence). This CDR3 is 13 amino acids long.

This rearrangement joins TRBV7-8 to TRBJ1-6; D uncertain. V was pared by 3 bases and J by 9 bases, with 9 bases between. CDR3 length: 13 amino acids. Germline values: CDR1 SGHVS, CDR2 FQNEAQ. CDR3 loop: CASSLDPRSPLHF. Written as DNA, the CDR3 is TGTGCCAGCAGCTTGGACCCCCGTTCACCCCTCCACTTT.

The rearrangement joins TRBV4-3 to TRBJ2-6; unclear D gene. The germline gives CDR1 LGHNA, CDR2 YSLEER. The CDR3 runs 19 residues. The germline V and J ends were trimmed by 0 bases and 0 bases, with 15 bases remaining between them. In nucleotides, the CDR3 is TGCGCCAGCAGCCAAGATCGGGTCAACAGAGGCTCTGGGGCCAACGTCCTGACTTTC. Translation: CASSQDRVNRGSGANVLTF.

The genes are TRBV7-9 and TRBJ1-4; D not resolved. This CDR3 has 13 amino acids. The germline V gene has CDR1 SEHNR and CDR2 FQNEAQ (reference sequence). V shed 5 bases and J shed 8 bases, with 12 bases lying between them. The CDR3 reads CASSPSRGEKLFF. CDR3 sequence (DNA): TGTGCCAGCAGCCCCAGCCGGGGAGAAAAACTGTTTTTT.

The chain carries TRBV20-1 and TRBJ2-3, with D perhaps being TRBD1 or TRBD2 (5 bases each). Trimming took 0 bases from V and 2 from J, leaving 9 bases between them. Germline V gene data show CDR1 as DFQATT and CDR2 as SNEGSKA (reference sequence). The CDR3 has 14 amino acids. The CDR3 sequence: CSARDMGVTDTQYF. Written as DNA, the CDR3 is TGCAGTGCTAGAGACATGGGGGTCACAGATACGCAGTATTTT.

The V and J genes are TRBV12-3 or TRBV12-4 and TRBJ2-7, with D uncertain. Trimming took off 0 bases at V and 5 bases at J, with 14 bases between the two ends. The CDR3 loop spans 15 amino acids. DNA for the CDR3: TGTGCCAGCAGTTTAGCGGTGGGGTCGGGCGACGAGCAGTACTTC. This codes for CASSLAVGSGDEQYF.

This chain connects TRBV7-9 to TRBJ1-1; D is unresolved. Trimming left V 5 bases short and J 2 bases short, with 6 bases between. The V gene's germline CDR1 is SEHNR and CDR2 FQNEAQ (reference sequence). This CDR3 is built from 12 residues. The CDR3 nucleotides read TGTGCCAGCAGCCCGAGTAACACTGAAGCTTTCTTT. It translates to CASSPSNTEAFF.

The rearrangement joins TRBV27 to TRBJ2-6; TRBD1 agrees at 9 bases. The J segment lost 2 bases and the V segment lost 6 bases, leaving 5 bases of the junction unmatched. CDR3 length: 16 residues. Germline lookup yields CDR1 MNHEY and CDR2 SMNVEV (reference sequence). CDR3 coding DNA: TGTGCCAGCAGACTACAGGGGGCGGCTGGGGCCAACGTCCTGACTTTC. It specifies CASRLQGAAGANVLTF.

J is TRBJ2-5 and V is TRBV4-1; 7 positions agree with TRBD2. CDR3 size: 19 residues. With V trimmed by 2 bases and J by 2 bases, 17 bases remained unmatched. CDR1 and CDR2 (germline): MGHRA, YSYEKL. The CDR3 coding sequence is TGCGCCAGCAGCCAACCCCCCTCCATCGGGGACTACCTACAAGAGACCCAGTACTTC. Its protein is CASSQPPSIGDYLQETQYF.

The rearrangement joins TRBV30 to TRBJ1-5; 8 nucleotides agree with TRBD1. Germline CDR1 reads GTSNPN; CDR2 reads SVGIG (reference sequence). Germline trimming cut 0 bases from V and 7 bases from J; bases unmatched to any gene: 17. The CDR3 has 18 residues. CDR3 protein: CAWSVLVGDAGGRQPQHF. CDR3 bases: TGTGCCTGGAGTGTCCTCGTGGGTGATGCAGGGGGCAGGCAGCCCCAGCATTTT. Supplemented by reference TRBV30 and TRBJ1-5, the full variable domain reads SQTIHQWPATLVQPVGSPLSLECTVEGTSNPNLYWYRQAAGRGLQLLFYSVGIGQISSEVPQNLSASRPQDRQFILSSKKLLLSDSGFYLCAWSVLVGDAGGRQPQHFGDGTRLSIL.

V and J are TRBV30 and TRBJ2-3; the D is unclear. CDR1 is GTSNPN, CDR2 SVGIG, per germline (reference sequence). V was trimmed by 4 bases and J by 2 bases, leaving 10 bases between them. CDR3 length equals 13 residues. DNA of the CDR3: TGTGCCTGGACCGCTTCCAACACAGATACGCAGTATTTT. Its translation is CAWTASNTDTQYF.

The sample holds one count of this clonotype. This rearrangement joins TRBV11-2 to TRBJ2-7, with 9 bases identical to TRBD1. The ends lost 5 bases at V and 3 bases at J; junction bases unmatched: 11. The CDR3 is 16 residues long. Germline lookup yields CDR1 SGHAT and CDR2 FQNNGV. The CDR3 protein is CASSTTGTGNLYEQYF. CDR3 coding DNA: TGTGCCAGCAGCACGACCGGGACAGGGAATCTCTACGAGCAGTACTTC.

The chain uses TRBV7-2 and TRBJ2-7, with a possible D match to TRBD1 (5 bases). The CDR3 consists of 15 residues. The germline CDR1 and CDR2 sequences are SGHTA and FQGNSA. The ends were cut back, 1 base at V and 0 bases at J, with 10 bases in the middle. The CDR3: CASSLDQGFSYEQYF. The CDR3 nucleotides are TGTGCCAGCAGCTTAGACCAGGGTTTCTCCTACGAGCAGTACTTC.

The gene calls are TRBV12-3 or TRBV12-4 and TRBJ1-2, with D uncertain. V was clipped by 5 bases and J by 4 bases, with 11 bases between them. There are 13 residues in the CDR3. The CDR3, as DNA: TGTGCCAGCAGTCAGGACGGAATCTATGGCTACACCTTC. This translates into CASSQDGIYGYTF.

The chain has TRBV29-1 and TRBJ2-5; no reliable D call. This CDR3 has 12 amino acids. The ends were cut back, 3 bases at V and 2 bases at J, with 7 bases in the middle. Germline lookup yields CDR1 SQVTM and CDR2 ANQGSEA. The CDR3 protein is CSVDFWQETQYF. For the CDR3, the DNA is TGCAGCGTTGACTTCTGGCAAGAGACCCAGTACTTC.

The chain carries TRBV18 and TRBJ1-1, with D tentatively TRBD1 (5 bases). The ends were cut back, 2 bases at V and 1 base at J, with 11 bases in the middle. There are 15 residues in the CDR3. Germline-derived CDR1 and CDR2 are KGHSH and LQKENI. This chain's CDR3 is CASSPSTGGNTEAFF. The CDR3 nucleotides read TGTGCCAGCTCACCAAGTACGGGGGGGAACACTGAAGCTTTCTTT.

The chain joins TRBV29-1 to TRBJ2-5, with D perhaps TRBD1 (6 bases). Trimming shortened V by 6 bases and J by 1 base, and 9 bases separated the two germline ends. The germline V gene encodes CDR1 SQVTM and CDR2 ANQGSEA. The CDR3 runs 12 residues. CDR3 DNA sequence: TGCAGCGTCGGACAGTCCCAAGAGACCCAGTACTTC. This gives the protein CSVGQSQETQYF.

This sequence joins TRBV7-8 and TRBJ2-2; D gene ambiguous. CDR3 size: 13 residues. CDR1 and CDR2 (germline): SGHVS, FQNEAQ. Trimming took 3 bases from V and 5 from J, leaving 7 bases between them. The CDR3 coding sequence is TGTGCCAGCAGCTTTCTCATGACCGGGGAGCTGTTTTTT. It translates to CASSFLMTGELFF.

This chain joins TRBV15 and TRBJ2-3, with D possibly called TRBD1 or TRBD2 (5 bases each). The CDR3 totals 14 residues. The V gene lost 0 bases and the J gene lost 6 bases, with 10 bases spanning the gap. Germline CDR1 reads LNHNV; CDR2 reads YYDKDF (reference sequence). The CDR3 region is CATSRDLWGDTQYF. The CDR3 DNA follows: TGTGCCACCAGCAGAGATCTGTGGGGGGATACGCAGTATTTT.

This chain connects TRBV30 to TRBJ1-2; a possible D gene is TRBD1 (6 bases). CDR1 is GTSNPN, CDR2 SVGIG, per germline (reference sequence). The CDR3 loop spans 12 amino acids. V shed 5 bases and J shed 8 bases, with 15 bases lying between them. CDR3 residues: CAWDRTSNGYTF. Written as DNA, the CDR3 is TGTGCCTGGGACAGGACATCAAACGGCTACACCTTC.

The chain employs TRBV29-1 and TRBJ1-1, with 7 bases aligning to TRBD1. The CDR3 is 12 amino acids. Losses at the gene ends were 4 bases for V and 8 bases for J; bases not matched to a gene: 7. Looked up from germline, CDR1 is SQVTM and CDR2 is ANQGSEA. The CDR3 sequence: CSVAPRQGEAFF. The CDR3 DNA follows: TGCAGCGTTGCCCCGCGACAGGGCGAAGCTTTCTTT.

The chain has TRBV25-1 and TRBJ2-7, with D possibly matching TRBD2 (7 bases). The germline V gene has CDR1 MGHDK and CDR2 SYGVNS. The V gene lost 7 bases and the J gene lost 2 bases, with 15 bases spanning the gap. The CDR3 is 14 amino acids. CDR3 in DNA: TGTGCCAGCACAAGGGGAGGGGGAGCCTACGAGCAGTACTTC. Encoded protein: CASTRGGGAYEQYF.

CDR3 DNA: TGTGCCAGCAGTTATAGTCCGAGAGGGGGGGCCGGGGAGACCCAGTACTTC. It specifies CASSYSPRGGAGETQYF. This chain links TRBV6-5 with TRBJ2-5; D perhaps matches TRBD2 (7 bases). The CDR3 is made up of 17 amino acids. Between the trimmed V and J ends, which lost 3 bases and 5 bases, there was a span of 22 bases. Germline V gene data show CDR1 as MNHEY and CDR2 as SVGAGI.

This chain connects TRBV7-9 to TRBJ2-7, with no clear D. The CDR3 is 13 residues long. V was shortened by 1 base and J by 3 bases, with 7 bases between the two germline ends. Germline V CDR1 and CDR2: SEHNR, FQNEAQ (reference sequence). For the CDR3, the DNA is TGTGCCAGCAGCTTAGGTCAGATCTACGAGCAGTACTTC. It codes for CASSLGQIYEQYF. The full variable domain, with the rest looked up from reference TRBV7-9 and TRBJ2-7, is DTGVSQNPRHKITKRGQNVTFRCDPISEHNRLYWYRQTLGQGPEFLTYFQNEAQLEKSRLLSDRFSAERPKGSFSTLEIQRTEQGDSAMYLCASSLGQIYEQYFGPGTRLTVT.

The chain recombines TRBV5-1 with TRBJ2-7; 9 bases are a match to TRBD2. CDR1 and CDR2 from the germline V gene are SGHRS and YFSETQ. The CDR3 runs 14 residues. With 5 bases clipped from V and 3 bases from J, the junction kept 6 bases outside the gene matches. This chain's CDR3 is CASRSGTSFYEQYF. CDR3 nucleotide sequence: TGCGCCAGCAGGTCTGGGACTAGCTTCTACGAGCAGTACTTC.

The J gene is TRBJ2-1, the V gene TRBV20-1; TRBD2 agrees at 10 bases. CDR3 length equals 16 residues. V shed 3 bases, J shed 1 base, and the junction held 6 bases outside the gene matches. Germline CDR1 is DFQATT and CDR2 is SNEGSKA (reference sequence). CDR3: CSARVPTSGSYNEQFF. The CDR3 DNA sequence: TGCAGTGCTAGGGTCCCGACTAGCGGGTCCTACAATGAGCAGTTCTTC.

CDR3 residues: CSVGTSGAYEQFF. The CDR3 DNA follows: TGCAGCGTGGGGACTAGCGGGGCTTATGAGCAGTTCTTC. V is TRBV29-1 and J is TRBJ2-1; 13 nucleotides agree with TRBD2. The V and J ends lost 6 bases and 8 bases, in that order; junction bases with no gene match: 4. CDR1 and CDR2 from the germline V gene are SQVTM and ANQGSEA. The CDR3 extends over 13 amino acids.

The J gene is TRBJ1-5, the V gene TRBV7-9, with a weak D call TRBD1 (5 bases). The germline V gene has CDR1 SEHNR and CDR2 FQNEAQ (reference sequence). The CDR3 is made up of 15 amino acids. The V end lost 5 bases, the J end lost 2 bases, and 13 bases lay between the germline ends. CDR3 region: CASSARMGGNQPQHF. CDR3 coding DNA: TGTGCCAGCAGCGCCAGAATGGGGGGCAATCAGCCCCAGCATTTT.

V and J are TRBV10-3 and TRBJ1-2; 9 positions agree with TRBD1. With V trimmed by 9 bases and J by 2 bases, 7 bases remained unmatched. Germline assignment: CDR1 ENHRY and CDR2 SYGVKD. This CDR3 is built from 14 residues. CDR3 sequence reads: CAIQPGTGNYGYTF. The DNA for the CDR3 is TGTGCCATTCAACCCGGGACAGGGAACTATGGCTACACCTTC.

This clonotype was observed once. In nucleotides, the CDR3 is TGTGCCAGCAGCCGGAGCGGAAGGAACACTGAAGCTTTCTTT. Amino acids: CASSRSGRNTEAFF. V and J are TRBV7-9 and TRBJ1-1; D unclear. The CDR3 loop spans 14 amino acids. Deletions cut 5 bases from V and 1 base from J, with 11 bases between. Germline V gene sequence: CDR1 SEHNR, CDR2 FQNEAQ (reference sequence).